This is a list of T cell receptor beta chains from one sample in a study of response to subunit inactivated influenza vaccine. MiXCR was run by TCRdb on the RT-PCR reads, yielding one entry per CDR3 protein. This table has hundreds of thousands of distinct CDR3 sequences, about 20% appearing once. The specimen comprised PBMCs from blood, sampled approximately 20 months after vaccination. These receptors were taken from a man in his fifties or sixties who received an inactivated influenza vaccine. CDR3s include the opening cysteine and the closing phenylalanine or tryptophan. Fields, in order: D gene, clone size, V gene, J gene, CDR3 DNA, CDR3 protein. The D gene is left open where the match is weak. Size tells how often a clone was seen (once, few, many) or the class of an expanded clone, and some rows leave it out.

>.|.|TRBV5-1|TRBJ2-5
TGCGCCAGCAGCTGGATCGGAGGGGTACAAGAGACCCAGTACTTC
CASSWIGGVQETQYF
>.|many|TRBV4-2|TRBJ1-2
TGTGCCAGCAGCCAAGACGGGAGGGCGAACTATGGCTACACCTTC
CASSQDGRANYGYTF
>.|few|TRBV5-1|TRBJ2-1
TGCGCCAGCAGGTCCGGGACCAACTCCTACAATGAGCAGTTCTTC
CASRSGTNSYNEQFF
>.|.|TRBV12-3/TRBV12-4|TRBJ1-2
TGTGCCAGCAGCCAGACAGTTTTGAGAGGCTACACCTTC
CASSQTVLRGYTF
>.|.|TRBV6-1|TRBJ1-5
TGTGCCAGCAGCCAGAACAGAGGAAGGTATCAGCCCCAGCATTTT
CASSQNRGRYQPQHF
>.|.|TRBV7-2|TRBJ1-1
TGTGCCAGCAGCTTACACCGGGAAGCTTTCTTT
CASSLHREAFF
>.|many|TRBV4-1|TRBJ1-6
TGCGCCAGCAGCCAAGAGACTTCACCCCTCCACTTT
CASSQETSPLHF
>.|.|TRBV5-4|TRBJ2-1
TGTGCCAGCAGCTTGGGTGGACCGAGCTCCTACAATGAGCAGTTCTTC
CASSLGGPSSYNEQFF
>TRBD2|.|TRBV7-2|TRBJ2-7
TGTGCCAGCAGCTCTTCTAGCGGACCCTACGAGCAGTACTTC
CASSSSSGPYEQYF
>.|.|TRBV7-2|TRBJ1-4
TGTGCCAGCAGCCCCGGGAGGAGTAATGAAAAACTGTTTTTT
CASSPGRSNEKLFF
>.|.|TRBV12-3/TRBV12-4|TRBJ2-1
TGTGCCAGCAGGGGGTTGGACAGTTCCTACAATGAGCAGTTCTTC
CASRGLDSSYNEQFF